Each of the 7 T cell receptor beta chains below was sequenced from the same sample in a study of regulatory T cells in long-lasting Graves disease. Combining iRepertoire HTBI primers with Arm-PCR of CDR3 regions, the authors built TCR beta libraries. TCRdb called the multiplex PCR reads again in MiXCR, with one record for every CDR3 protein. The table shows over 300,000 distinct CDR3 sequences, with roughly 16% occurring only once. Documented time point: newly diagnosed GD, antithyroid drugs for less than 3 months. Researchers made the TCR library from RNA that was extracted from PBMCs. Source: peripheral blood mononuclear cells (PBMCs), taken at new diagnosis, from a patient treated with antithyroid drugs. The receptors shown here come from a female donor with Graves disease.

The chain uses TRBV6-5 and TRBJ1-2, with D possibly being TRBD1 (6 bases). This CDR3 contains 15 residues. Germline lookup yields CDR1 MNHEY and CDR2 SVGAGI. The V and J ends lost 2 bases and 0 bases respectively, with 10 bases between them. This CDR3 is CASSYGDTPNYGYTF. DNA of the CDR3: TGTGCCAGCAGTTACGGGGACACCCCTAACTATGGCTACACCTTC.

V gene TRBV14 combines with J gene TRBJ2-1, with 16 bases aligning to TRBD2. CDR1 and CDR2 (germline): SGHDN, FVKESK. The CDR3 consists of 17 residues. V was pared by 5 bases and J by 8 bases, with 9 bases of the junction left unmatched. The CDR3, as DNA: TGTGCCAGCAGCTCCGGGACTAGCGGGAGGGTTGGTCATGAGCAGTTCTTC. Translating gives CASSSGTSGRVGHEQFF. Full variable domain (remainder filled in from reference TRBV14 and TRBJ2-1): EAGVTQFPSHSVIEKGQTVTLRCDPISGHDNLYWYRRVMGKEIKFLLHFVKESKQDESGMPNNRFLAERTGGTYSTLKVQPAELEDSGVYFCASSSGTSGRVGHEQFFGPGTRLTVL.

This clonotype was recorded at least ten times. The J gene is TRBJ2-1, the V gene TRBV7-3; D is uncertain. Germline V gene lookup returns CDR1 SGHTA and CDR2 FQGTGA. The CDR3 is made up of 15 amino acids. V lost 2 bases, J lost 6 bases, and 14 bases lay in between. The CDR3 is CASSLGTGPSNEQFF. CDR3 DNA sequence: TGTGCCAGCAGCTTAGGTACCGGGCCTAGCAATGAGCAGTTCTTC.

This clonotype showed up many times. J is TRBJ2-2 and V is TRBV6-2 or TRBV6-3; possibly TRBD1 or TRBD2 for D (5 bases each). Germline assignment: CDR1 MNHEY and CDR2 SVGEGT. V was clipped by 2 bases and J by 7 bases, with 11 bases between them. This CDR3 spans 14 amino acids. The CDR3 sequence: CASSYRGTGGELFF. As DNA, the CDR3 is TGTGCCAGCAGTTACAGAGGGACGGGCGGGGAGCTGTTTTTT.

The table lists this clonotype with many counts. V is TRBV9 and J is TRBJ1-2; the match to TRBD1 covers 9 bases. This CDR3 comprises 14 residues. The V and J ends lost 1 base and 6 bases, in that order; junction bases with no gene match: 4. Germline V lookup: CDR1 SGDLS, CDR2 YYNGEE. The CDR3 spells CASSVSRDRDGYTF. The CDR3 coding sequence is TGTGCCAGCAGCGTAAGCAGGGACAGGGATGGCTACACCTTC.

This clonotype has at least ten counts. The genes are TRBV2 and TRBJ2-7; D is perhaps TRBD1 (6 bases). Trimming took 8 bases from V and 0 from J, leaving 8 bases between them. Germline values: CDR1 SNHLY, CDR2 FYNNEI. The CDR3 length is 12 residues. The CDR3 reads CASDRSSYEQYF. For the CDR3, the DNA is TGTGCCAGCGACAGGAGCTCCTACGAGCAGTACTTC.

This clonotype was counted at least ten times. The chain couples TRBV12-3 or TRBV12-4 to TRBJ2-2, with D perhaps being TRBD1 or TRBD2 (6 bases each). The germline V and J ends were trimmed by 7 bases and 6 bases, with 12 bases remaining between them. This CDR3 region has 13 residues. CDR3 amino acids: CASISGGPGELFF. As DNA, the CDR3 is TGTGCCAGCATTTCTGGGGGGCCCGGGGAGCTGTTTTTT.